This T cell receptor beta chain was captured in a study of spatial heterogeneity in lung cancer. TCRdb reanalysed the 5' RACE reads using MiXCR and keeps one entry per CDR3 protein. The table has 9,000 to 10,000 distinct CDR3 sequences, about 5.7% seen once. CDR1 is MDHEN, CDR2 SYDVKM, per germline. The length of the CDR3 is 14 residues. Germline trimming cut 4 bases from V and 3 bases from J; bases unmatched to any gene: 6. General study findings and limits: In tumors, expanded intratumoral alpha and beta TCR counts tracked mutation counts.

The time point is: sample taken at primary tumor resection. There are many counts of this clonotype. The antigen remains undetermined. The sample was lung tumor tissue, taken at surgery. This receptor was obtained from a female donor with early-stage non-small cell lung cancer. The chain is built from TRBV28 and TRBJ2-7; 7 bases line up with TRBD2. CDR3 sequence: CASSSLGLVYEQYF. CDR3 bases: TGTGCCAGCAGTTCCCTAGGACTAGTCTACGAGCAGTACTTC.